Listed below are T cell receptor beta chains from one sample, sequenced in a study of memory B cells and T cells in multiple sclerosis. The method was immunoSEQ multiplex PCR; TCRdb's version includes in-frame clones alone and lacks a portion of them. The sample has 46,000 or so clones, approximately 80% seen once. Their antigen targets remain unknown. Sequencing used PBMCs from blood kept in culture. Receptors were obtained from a human donor with multiple sclerosis. CDR3s include the opening cysteine and the closing phenylalanine or tryptophan. A D gene is named only where the DNA matches it firmly. Clone size is stated in some rows and not others, as once, few, many or a class when expanded.

TGCGCCAGCAGCCAAGCGACAGGGTGGAACTATGGCTACACCTTC	CASSQATGWNYGYTF	TRBD1	TRBJ1-2	few	TRBV4-3
TGCGCCAGCAGTGAATCAGGTTACGCCAATGAGCAGTTCTTC	CASSESGYANEQFF	NA	TRBJ2-1	NA	TRBV10-1
TGTGCCAGCGGAAATTTGGATGAAGATACGCAGTATTTT	CASGNLDEDTQYF	NA	TRBJ2-3	NA	TRBV27
TGTGCCAGCAGCTTGGGACAGTCGGGACAAACGAACACTGAAGCTTTCTTT	CASSLGQSGQTNTEAFF	TRBD1	TRBJ1-1	NA	TRBV11-2
TGTGCCAGCTCCCCAGGGACGAGGGGGAACACTGAAGCTTTCTTT	CASSPGTRGNTEAFF	NA	TRBJ1-1	NA	TRBV18
TGTGCCAGTAGTATGGGACCCAATCAGCCCCAGCATTTT	CASSMGPNQPQHF	NA	TRBJ1-5	few	TRBV19
TGTGCCAGTAGTCCCGCGGGGGACTCGGGAGCTTTCTTT	CASSPAGDSGAFF	NA	TRBJ1-1	NA	TRBV19
TGCGCCAGCAGCTTACAGGGCTACGAGCAGTACTTC	CASSLQGYEQYF	NA	TRBJ2-7	NA	TRBV5-1
TGTGCCAGCAGCCGGGGGGGGACAACCTACGAGCAGTACTTC	CASSRGGTTYEQYF	TRBD2	TRBJ2-7	NA	TRBV5-4
TGCGCCAGCAGCCGGGAGGGGAACACTGAAGCTTTCTTT	CASSREGNTEAFF	NA	TRBJ1-1	NA	TRBV4-1
TGTGCCTGGACCCTCGGGGCTTACACAGATACGCAGTATTTT	CAWTLGAYTDTQYF	NA	TRBJ2-3	NA	TRBV30
TGTGCCAGCAGCCCGGTTTATGGTGAAAAACTGTTTTTT	CASSPVYGEKLFF	NA	TRBJ1-4	NA	TRBV7-7
TGTGCCAGCAGCCATATAGGGGGCAATGGAAACACCATATATTTT	CASSHIGGNGNTIYF	TRBD1	TRBJ1-3	NA	TRBV4-2
TGTGCCAGCAGCCCCCCCGACAGGGGAGTCCACGAGCAGTACTTC	CASSPPDRGVHEQYF	TRBD1	TRBJ2-7	few	TRBV7-9
TGTGCCTGGAGAAGGCTAGCGGGGGCCGACCCCTCTGAGCAGTACTTC	CAWRRLAGADPSEQYF	TRBD2	TRBJ2-7	once	TRBV30
TGTGCCAGTAGTATTAGCAGGGGGACATATGATCAGCCCCAGCATTTT	CASSISRGTYDQPQHF	TRBD1	TRBJ1-5	NA	TRBV19
TGTGCCAGCAGCGCTCTTACGGGGGCAGGGCCCCTCCACTTT	CASSALTGAGPLHF	NA	TRBJ1-6	NA	TRBV9
TGTGCCAGCAGCCGCACAGGGGTCCCCTATAATTCACCCCTCCACTTT	CASSRTGVPYNSPLHF	TRBD1	TRBJ1-6	NA	TRBV7-8
TGCAGTGCTAGGTACGGGGGCCGCCTGTTTTTT	CSARYGGRLFF	NA	TRBJ1-4	NA	TRBV20-1
TGTGCCAGCTCACCAGTGGGATTCAATCAGCCCCAGCATTTT	CASSPVGFNQPQHF	NA	TRBJ1-5	once	TRBV18
TGTGCCTGGAGTGTACCTTACCGGGGGGGCCAAGAGACCCAGTACTTC	CAWSVPYRGGQETQYF	TRBD2	TRBJ2-5	NA	TRBV30
TGTGCCAGCAGCAGTCGTCTAGCCAACGGAAAACTGTTTTTT	CASSSRLANGKLFF	NA	TRBJ1-4	NA	TRBV11-2
TGTGCCAGCAGTGATGAGTCGGGGGGTCCCTACACCTTC	CASSDESGGPYTF	NA	TRBJ1-2	NA	TRBV2
TGCAGCGTTGACATGGGGGGGGCGAACACCGGGGAGCTGTTTTTT	CSVDMGGANTGELFF	TRBD2	TRBJ2-2	few	TRBV29-1
TGTGCCAGCTCACCTTCCATTGATTTAAACCCCGAAGCTTTCTTT	CASSPSIDLNPEAFF	NA	TRBJ1-1	NA	TRBV18
TGTGCCACCAGCAGAGTTAGGGAAAACACTGAAGCTTTCTTT	CATSRVRENTEAFF	NA	TRBJ1-1	NA	TRBV15
TGTGCCAGCAGCAGAACCAGGGGAGCCGGGGAGCTGTTTTTT	CASSRTRGAGELFF	NA	TRBJ2-2	NA	TRBV7-9
TGTGCCAGCAGTCCGAGGGCCCTAGAGGAGACCCAGTACTTC	CASSPRALEETQYF	NA	TRBJ2-5	NA	TRBV28
TGTGCCAGTAGTCCGCCGGGAGGCGGCTACACCTTC	CASSPPGGGYTF	NA	TRBJ1-2	NA	TRBV19
TGTGCCAGCAGCTTACCTACTAGCGGGGGTCGGGATACGCAGTATTTT	CASSLPTSGGRDTQYF	TRBD2	TRBJ2-3	NA	TRBV7-9
TGTGCCATCAGTTATGGACAGGTGAATTCACCCCTCCACTTT	CAISYGQVNSPLHF	TRBD1	TRBJ1-6	NA	TRBV10-3
TGTGCCAGCAAAACAAACAGGGCTTCTTTTGAAGCTTTCTTT	CASKTNRASFEAFF	NA	TRBJ1-1	NA	TRBV6-5
TGCAGCGTTGACAGGGACAGGGTTGATCAGCCCCAGCATTTT	CSVDRDRVDQPQHF	TRBD1	TRBJ1-5	NA	TRBV29-1
TGTGCCTGGAGTAACAAGGGGGCCTACGAGCAGTACTTC	CAWSNKGAYEQYF	NA	TRBJ2-7	NA	TRBV30
TGTGCCAGCAGCTTGGTCCGGCGCCCCCTGATGGGCTACACCTTC	CASSLVRRPLMGYTF	NA	TRBJ1-2	NA	TRBV5-8
TGTGCCAGCAGCCCGAGACTATTGGACAGGTCAACTAATGAAAAACTGTTTTTT	CASSPRLLDRSTNEKLFF	TRBD1	TRBJ1-4	once	TRBV7-2
TGTGCCAGCAGCGCCCGACCCGGGTACGAGCAGTACTTC	CASSARPGYEQYF	NA	TRBJ2-7	NA	TRBV7-6
TGTGCCAGCAGCTTATCGGTTACAGGGACCAACACCGGGGAGCTGTTTTTT	CASSLSVTGTNTGELFF	NA	TRBJ2-2	NA	TRBV5-4
TGTGCCAGCAGTGAACGGGTACAAGAGACCCAGTACTTC	CASSERVQETQYF	NA	TRBJ2-5	NA	TRBV6-5
TGTGCCAGCAGCAGCAAAACAACTAATGAAAAACTGTTTTTT	CASSSKTTNEKLFF	NA	TRBJ1-4	NA	TRBV6-1
TGTGCCAGCAGCGTTGGGGATACGCAGTATTTT	CASSVGDTQYF	NA	TRBJ2-3	once	TRBV5-8
TGTGCCAGCAGCGCGGGCCCCTCCGGTACAGATACGCAGTATTTT	CASSAGPSGTDTQYF	NA	TRBJ2-3	NA	TRBV5-6
TGTGCCTGGAGGGTCGACATTCCGAACACTGAAGCTTTCTTT	CAWRVDIPNTEAFF	NA	TRBJ1-1	NA	TRBV30
TGTGCCAGCAGGTGGTCCGGGGGCTCCTACAATGAGCAGTTCTTC	CASRWSGGSYNEQFF	NA	TRBJ2-1	NA	TRBV5-6
TGTGCCAGCACGAAGGGGAGTTACTATGGCTACACCTTC	CASTKGSYYGYTF	NA	TRBJ1-2	NA	TRBV5-6
TGTGCCAGCAGTGCGCGGGGGAGCTCCTATAATTCACCCCTCCACTTT	CASSARGSSYNSPLHF	NA	TRBJ1-6	NA	TRBV2
TGTGCCAGCAGTCTTGGGTACGAGCAGTACTTC	CASSLGYEQYF	NA	TRBJ2-7	NA	TRBV6-5
TGTGCCAGCAGCGGGGGACAGGTGATCTCTGGGGCCAACGTCCTGACTTTC	CASSGGQVISGANVLTF	TRBD1	TRBJ2-6	NA	TRBV7-3
TGTGCCAGCAGCCCTCGTAAGGGGTCGAACACCGGGGAGCTGTTTTTT	CASSPRKGSNTGELFF	NA	TRBJ2-2	NA	TRBV7-6
TGTGCCAGCTCACCCTTCCCCGGGACAGTTGAGATCTACGAGCAGTACTTC	CASSPFPGTVEIYEQYF	TRBD1	TRBJ2-7	NA	TRBV18
TGCGCCAGCAGTCCACAATCCGCAACTAATGAAAAACTGTTTTTT	CASSPQSATNEKLFF	NA	TRBJ1-4	NA	TRBV10-2
TGTGCCAGCAGCTTAGCGCTGGGACAGGGTAATACTGAAGCTTTCTTT	CASSLALGQGNTEAFF	TRBD1	TRBJ1-1	NA	TRBV7-9
TGTGCCAGCAGTTTAAGGTTCGGCTTATACTACGAGCAGTACTTC	CASSLRFGLYYEQYF	NA	TRBJ2-7	NA	TRBV27
TGTGCCAGCTCAGACAGGGGAGCTCCCCGCTACACCTTC	CASSDRGAPRYTF	TRBD1	TRBJ1-2	NA	TRBV18